This T cell receptor (beta chain) was documented in a study of beta chain features in type 1 diabetes. Overall study results and limits: When Type 1 diabetes patients were examined, their TCRB CDR3s proved moderately but significantly shorter in all four CD4+ subsets.

In regard to this clone: The antigen remains undetermined.

The V segment lost 6 bases and the J segment 6 bases; nucleotides outside the gene matches: 9. Germline loops: CDR1 MDHEN, CDR2 SYDVKM. The CDR3 has 15 residues. Every isolated RNA sample was fully reverse transcribed, so sequencing captured expressed TCRB transcripts. Several million reads were obtained on average from naive, central memory and regulatory T cell samples. Sequencing used immunoSEQ multiplex PCR; TCRdb keeps in-frame clones, though not all of them. The sample holds 130,000 to 150,000 clones, around 7% seen once. V is TRBV28 and J is TRBJ2-3; 10 bases fit TRBD2. This TCR was sampled from a woman aged 25 to 39 in good health. The material sequenced was central memory CD4+ T cells from blood. The chain's CDR3 is CASRQWASGSDTQYF. CDR3 DNA: TGTGCCAGCAGACAATGGGCTAGCGGGAGTGATACGCAGTATTTT.